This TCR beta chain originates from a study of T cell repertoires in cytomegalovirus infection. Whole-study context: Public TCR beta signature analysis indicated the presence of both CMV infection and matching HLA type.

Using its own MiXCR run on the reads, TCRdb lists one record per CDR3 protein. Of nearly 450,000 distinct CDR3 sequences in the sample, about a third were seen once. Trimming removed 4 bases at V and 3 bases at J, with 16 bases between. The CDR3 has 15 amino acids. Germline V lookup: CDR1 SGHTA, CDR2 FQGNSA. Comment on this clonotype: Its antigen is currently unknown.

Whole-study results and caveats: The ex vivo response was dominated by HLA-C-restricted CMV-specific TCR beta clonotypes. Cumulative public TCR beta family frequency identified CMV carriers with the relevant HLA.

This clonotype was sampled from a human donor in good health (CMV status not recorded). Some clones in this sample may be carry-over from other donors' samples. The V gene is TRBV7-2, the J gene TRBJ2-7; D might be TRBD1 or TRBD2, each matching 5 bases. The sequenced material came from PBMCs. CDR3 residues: CASSSPGRSNYEQYF. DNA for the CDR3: TGTGCCAGCAGCTCCCCGGGACGTTCCAACTACGAGCAGTACTTC.